The T cell receptor (beta chain) described here comes from a study of CD8 T cells in ankylosing spondylitis (dated by TCRdb to the late 2010s). Study-level background: T cell receptor beta repertoires were profiled in healthy donors and ankylosing spondylitis patients so that disease-linked TCR variants could be found. Peripheral blood was sampled, and synovial fluid was additionally collected from ankylosing spondylitis patients. The full study cohort was made up of 25 to 30 ankylosing spondylitis patients and more than 90 healthy donors. Results the study describes overall, beyond this receptor: The disease-linked clones had a CD8+ phenotype and were found at relatively low frequencies in peripheral blood. Some motif variants had previously been reported in the synovial fluid and blood of reactive arthritis patients, which suggests shared mechanisms of disease initiation. A TCR beta motif of eight highly homologous amino acid variants appeared characteristic of blood from ankylosing spondylitis patients. The disease-linked clones were reported to be significantly enriched in matched synovial fluid samples from ankylosing spondylitis patients.

Data came from an Illumina HiSeq 2500. Quantitative 5'-RACE with molecular barcodes was used to prepare TCR beta libraries. Regarding the original processing steps: A new computational method based on a probabilistic model of VDJ rearrangement was used to identify disease-linked TCR variants. Using fastp at Q25 and MiXCR, TCRdb reprocessed the public reads and kept productive beta chains. When rows share a CDR3 protein, they turn into one entry using the most common DNA and genes. These V and J calls rely on TCRdb rather than the paper's analysis. The sample yields around 210,000 distinct CDR3 sequences; approximately 8% were counted once. The ten largest clones take up 4% to 5.5% of the sample. From the germline V gene, CDR1 is MGHDK and CDR2 is SYGVNS. V drops 1 base and J drops 5 bases, leaving 6 bases in between. The CDR3, cysteine through phenylalanine, is 12 amino acids long. The retained sequence is limited to the CDR3, 36 bases, with the frame set at the first base.

This clonotype has ten or more counts. It has no known antigen specificity. No base quality information exists; no much larger clone differs at one position. The sample taken for sequencing was blood, either unsorted or a sorted T cell fraction (not recorded which). This TCR derives from a female donor with ankylosing spondylitis or in good health (not recorded which). This receptor chain uses TRBV25-1 and TRBJ2-7; the D gene cannot be named for sure. CDR3 protein: CASSELSNEQYF. The DNA is TGTGCCAGCAGTGAATTATCAAACGAGCAGTACTTC.